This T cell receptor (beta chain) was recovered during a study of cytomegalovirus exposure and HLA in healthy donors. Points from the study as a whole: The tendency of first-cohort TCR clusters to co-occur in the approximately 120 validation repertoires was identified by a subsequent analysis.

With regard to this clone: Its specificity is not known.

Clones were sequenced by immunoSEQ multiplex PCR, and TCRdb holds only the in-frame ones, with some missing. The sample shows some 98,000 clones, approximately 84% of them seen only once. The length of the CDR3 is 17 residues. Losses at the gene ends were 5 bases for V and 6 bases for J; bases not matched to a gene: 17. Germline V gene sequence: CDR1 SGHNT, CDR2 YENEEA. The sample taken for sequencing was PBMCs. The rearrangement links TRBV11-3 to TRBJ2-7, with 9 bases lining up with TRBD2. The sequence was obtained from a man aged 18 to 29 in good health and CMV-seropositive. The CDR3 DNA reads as TGTGCCAGCAGCCGAGAGCGGGGGGTCCGAGGAGTGCGCGAGCAGTACTTC. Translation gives CASSRERGVRGVREQYF.